One sample yielded the 16 T cell receptor beta chains listed below, sequenced in a study of T cells in Graves' hyperthyroidism and ophthalmopathy. Amplified TCR beta CDR3 regions came from RNA transcripts. In the first-round RT-PCR of the TCR CDR3, the HTBI primer set was used. TCRdb fed the multiplex PCR reads into MiXCR, producing one record per CDR3 protein. The sample holds around 420,000 distinct CDR3 sequences; 15% to 19% are singletons and the top ten take 12% to 15%. Sequencing was carried out using blood. The source is a woman under 30 with Graves' hyperthyroidism.

V usage is TRBV2 and J usage is TRBJ2-2; 10 bases match TRBD2. This CDR3 contains 17 residues. Germline CDR1 reads SNHLY; CDR2 reads FYNNEI. V was pared by 9 bases and J by 1 base, with 11 bases of the junction left unmatched. In DNA form, the CDR3 reads TGTGCCAGGGGTGAGGATAGCGGGGGGCTGAACACCGGGGAGCTGTTTTTT. Amino acid sequence: CARGEDSGGLNTGELFF.

This clonotype was counted ten times or more. The genes are TRBV3-1 and TRBJ1-5; 8 bases agree with TRBD1. Trimming cost V 0 bases and J 4 bases; bases outside gene matches: 11. The germline CDR1 and CDR2 sequences are LGHDT and YNNKEL (reference sequence). The CDR3 runs to 18 residues. In DNA, the CDR3 is TGTGCCAGCAGCCAAGAAGTGGGCAGGGGGCAGTTTAATCAGCCCCAGCATTTT. Its translation: CASSQEVGRGQFNQPQHF.

The sample holds many counts of this clonotype. V usage is TRBV12-3 or TRBV12-4 and J usage is TRBJ2-1; 10 nucleotides align to TRBD2. V was pared by 2 bases and J by 6 bases, with 1 base of the junction left unmatched. This CDR3 spans 14 amino acids. CDR3 in amino acids: CASSLLAGANEQFF. CDR3 DNA: TGTGCCAGCAGTTTACTAGCGGGAGCCAATGAGCAGTTCTTC.

The V and J genes are TRBV27 and TRBJ2-5; 13 nucleotides agree with TRBD2. J gave up 2 bases and V 3 bases, and 3 bases lay outside the gene matches. There are 16 residues in the CDR3. Germline CDR1 is MNHEY and CDR2 is SMNVEV (reference sequence). CDR3 in amino acids: CASSFTSGRAQETQYF. The CDR3 DNA reads as TGTGCCAGCAGTTTTACTAGCGGGAGGGCTCAAGAGACCCAGTACTTC.

The genes are TRBV5-1 and TRBJ2-1, with D possibly matching TRBD2 (5 bases). Germline V gene data show CDR1 as SGHRS and CDR2 as YFSETQ. The CDR3 runs 14 residues. Trimming pared 5 bases from V and 11 bases from J, leaving 20 bases between. CDR3 protein: CASRSDSSGVKQFF. CDR3 DNA sequence: TGCGCCAGCAGATCCGACTCGAGCGGAGTTAAGCAGTTCTTC.

This clonotype was detected many times. The genes are TRBV11-2 and TRBJ1-2; D perhaps matches TRBD1 (6 bases). There are 13 residues in the CDR3. V was cut by 5 bases and J by 8 bases, with 15 bases left in between. Germline V lookup: CDR1 SGHAT, CDR2 FQNNGV. In DNA form, the CDR3 reads TGTGCCAGCAGCCTACCCTACAGGGAGGGCTACACCTTC. This sequence encodes CASSLPYREGYTF. The entire variable domain, with the rest obtained from reference TRBV11-2 and TRBJ1-2, is as follows: EAGVAQSPRYKIIEKRQSVAFWCNPISGHATLYWYQQILGQGPKLLIQFQNNGVVDDSQLPKDRFSAERLKGVDSTLKIQPAKLEDSAVYLCASSLPYREGYTFGSGTRLTVV.

This clonotype was seen at least ten times. The chain couples TRBV5-1 to TRBJ2-5, with D hard to call. CDR3 size: 14 residues. V dropped 3 bases and J dropped 1 base, with 10 bases sitting between them. CDR1 and CDR2 from the germline V gene are SGHRS and YFSETQ. The CDR3, as DNA: TGCGCCAGCAGCTGGGTTGGGTCCCAAGAGACCCAGTACTTC. It encodes CASSWVGSQETQYF.

This clonotype was recorded many times. The CDR3 loop reads CASSFAFGDTQYF. The CDR3 region has the DNA TGTGCCAGCAGCTTTGCCTTCGGAGATACGCAGTATTTT. The gene calls are TRBV7-2 and TRBJ2-3, with no clear D. Germline CDR1 and CDR2: SGHTA and FQGNSA. The CDR3 sequence is 13 residues long. Between the trimmed V and J ends, which lost 3 bases and 5 bases, there was a span of 9 bases.

This clonotype was picked up many times. This chain connects TRBV2 to TRBJ1-5; maybe TRBD1 (6 bases). The CDR3 spans 16 residues. Per the germline V gene, CDR1 is SNHLY and CDR2 is FYNNEI. With 11 bases removed from V and 3 bases from J, the gap between germline ends came to 23 bases. Here the CDR3 reads CASRGPGPRPNQPQHF. The CDR3 bases are TGTGCCTCCAGGGGCCCCGGCCCAAGGCCCAATCAGCCCCAGCATTTT.

This clonotype has just a few counts. V and J are TRBV27 and TRBJ2-1, with D possibly matching TRBD1 (5 bases). V was clipped by 5 bases and J by 7 bases, with 12 bases between them. Per germline, CDR1 MNHEY and CDR2 SMNVEV (reference sequence). The CDR3 consists of 13 residues. This chain's CDR3 is CASSVAGANEQFF. The DNA of the CDR3 is TGTGCCAGCAGTGTTGCTGGGGCGAATGAGCAGTTCTTC.

This clonotype was found many times. CDR3: CASSLRTGQGSGYTF. Written as DNA, the CDR3 is TGTGCCAGCAGCCTCCGAACGGGACAGGGGTCTGGCTACACCTTC. The chain employs TRBV7-2 and TRBJ1-2; 10 nucleotides match TRBD1. After removal of 5 bases from V and 7 bases from J, the junction contained 10 bases not matched to a gene. Germline V gene lookup returns CDR1 SGHTA and CDR2 FQGNSA. The CDR3 contains 15 residues.

Ten or more counts support this clonotype. The rearrangement uses TRBV3-1 and TRBJ2-1; 7 bases align to TRBD2. Germline CDR1 reads LGHDT; CDR2 reads YNNKEL (reference sequence). The CDR3 is 15 amino acids. The ends lost 3 bases at V and 0 bases at J; junction bases unmatched: 2. The CDR3 bases are TGTGCCAGCAGCCACGGCGGGAGCTCCTACAATGAGCAGTTCTTC. Its protein is CASSHGGSSYNEQFF.

At least ten counts were recorded for this clonotype. The V call is TRBV6-2 or TRBV6-3, the J call TRBJ1-1, with 7 bases matching TRBD1. This CDR3 comprises 14 residues. V trimming: 5 bases; J trimming: 5 bases; junction bases outside the gene matches: 8. Germline V gene data show CDR1 as MNHEY and CDR2 as SVGEGT. CDR3 DNA sequence: TGTGCCAGCAGTCGACAGGGACTGGGTACTGAAGCTTTCTTT. Translated, it gives CASSRQGLGTEAFF.

This clonotype was counted ten times or more. J is TRBJ1-2 and V is TRBV6-2 or TRBV6-3; no definite D call. CDR1 is MNHEY and CDR2 is SVGEGT in the germline V gene. The V end lost 5 bases, the J end lost 4 bases, and 11 bases lay between the germline ends. This CDR3 spans 13 amino acids. The CDR3, as DNA: TGTGCCAGCAGTCCGGGCGGGTTCTATGGCTACACCTTC. It translates to CASSPGGFYGYTF.

This clonotype was counted once. This may be a read error: a much more frequent sequence differs by one nucleotide. The conserved phenylalanine or tryptophan normally closing the CDR3 is absent here, so this likely arose from a read error. The chain links TRBV6-9 to TRBJ1-1, with TRBD1 matching 8 bases. This CDR3 contains 14 residues. The V and J ends lost 4 bases and 3 bases, in that order; junction bases with no gene match: 4. Germline assignment: CDR1 MNHGY and CDR2 SVAAGI. The DNA of the CDR3 is TGTGCCAGCAGTTTAACAGGGGGATACACTGAAGCTTTCCTT. Its translation is CASSLTGGYTEAFL.

This clonotype was detected ten times or more. The rearrangement links TRBV20-1 to TRBJ2-3; 8 bases line up with TRBD2. V dropped 2 bases and J dropped 2; count of bases not matched to a gene: 15. This CDR3 spans 18 amino acids. Germline V gives CDR1 DFQATT, CDR2 SNEGSKA (reference sequence). The CDR3 spells CSARPNRPAGALTDTQYF. CDR3 DNA sequence: TGCAGTGCTAGACCCAATCGGCCAGCGGGGGCACTCACAGATACGCAGTATTTT.